Below, 6 T cell receptor beta chains from the same sample are listed, as sequenced in a study of blood T cells in healthy people across ages. Primed by a sample-barcoded 5' primer and a J-beta primer mix, a second PCR proceeded for about 7 to 11 cycles. Each CDR3 protein is one row after TCRdb ran MiXCR on the 5' RACE reads. The sample carries over 1,500,000 distinct CDR3 sequences, around half recorded once. Input material: blood. These TCRs come from a middle-aged woman in good health.

The chain has TRBV15 and TRBJ2-1; D perhaps matches TRBD1 (5 bases). This CDR3 region has 15 residues. Per germline, CDR1 LNHNV and CDR2 YYDKDF (reference sequence). V was clipped by 0 bases and J by 5 bases, with 11 bases between them. This CDR3 reads CATSREGVLNNEQFF. CDR3 in DNA: TGTGCCACCAGCAGAGAAGGGGTCTTAAACAATGAGCAGTTCTTC.

Here the CDR3 DNA reads TGCAGTGCTAGTATAGGGGGAGGTAAAAACATTCAGTACTTC. Translated, it gives CSASIGGGKNIQYF. The rearrangement links TRBV20-1 to TRBJ2-4, with D tentatively TRBD1 or TRBD2 (6 bases each). Germline V gene data show CDR1 as DFQATT and CDR2 as SNEGSKA (reference sequence). Between the trimmed V and J ends, which lost 3 bases and 4 bases, there was a span of 13 bases. The CDR3 totals 14 residues.

V usage is TRBV20-1 and J usage is TRBJ2-3, with 13 bases lining up with TRBD2. Germline V lookup: CDR1 DFQATT, CDR2 SNEGSKA (reference sequence). The CDR3 sequence is 17 residues long. The V and J ends lost 3 bases and 0 bases, in that order; junction bases with no gene match: 6. For the CDR3, the DNA is TGCAGTGCTAGCCGGACTAGCGGGGGAACCAGCACAGATACGCAGTATTTT. It encodes CSASRTSGGTSTDTQYF.

The chain has TRBV20-1 and TRBJ2-5; D might be TRBD1 or TRBD2, each matching 5 bases. Per the germline V gene, CDR1 is DFQATT and CDR2 is SNEGSKA (reference sequence). CDR3 length: 16 residues. Trimming shortened V by 6 bases and J by 5 bases, and 25 bases separated the two germline ends. The CDR3 reads CSAPAGAGTFRETQYF. The CDR3 DNA follows: TGCAGTGCCCCGGCCGGGGCAGGTACTTTCAGGGAGACCCAGTACTTC.

Only a few counts were recorded for this clonotype. The V call is TRBV5-8, the J call TRBJ2-3, with D uncertain. The CDR3 is 15 amino acids. Germline assignment: CDR1 SGHTS and CDR2 YDEGEE. The V end lost 2 bases, the J end lost 2 bases, and 12 bases lay between the germline ends. The CDR3 reads CASSFDSAYTDTQYF. The CDR3 bases are TGTGCCAGCAGCTTCGACTCCGCGTACACAGATACGCAGTATTTT.

Ten or more counts support this clonotype. This chain connects TRBV24-1 to TRBJ1-2, with unresolved D. Germline CDR1 and CDR2: KGHDR and SFDVKD. Trimming pared 3 bases from V and 7 bases from J, leaving 5 bases between. CDR3 length equals 11 residues. The CDR3 loop is CATSDRAGYTF. The CDR3 DNA reads TGTGCCACCAGTGATCGAGCTGGCTACACCTTC.